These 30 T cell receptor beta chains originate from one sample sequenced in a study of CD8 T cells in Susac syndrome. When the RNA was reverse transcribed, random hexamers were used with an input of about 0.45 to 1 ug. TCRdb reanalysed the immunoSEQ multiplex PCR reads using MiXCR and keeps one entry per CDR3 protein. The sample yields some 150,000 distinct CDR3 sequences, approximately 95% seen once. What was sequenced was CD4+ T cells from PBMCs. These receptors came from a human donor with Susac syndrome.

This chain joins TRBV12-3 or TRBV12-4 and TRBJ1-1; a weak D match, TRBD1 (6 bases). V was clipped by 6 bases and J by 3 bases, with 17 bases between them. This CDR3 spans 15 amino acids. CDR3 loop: CASRTIQGGDTEAFF. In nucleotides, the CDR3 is TGTGCCAGCAGGACAATACAGGGAGGGGACACTGAAGCTTTCTTT.

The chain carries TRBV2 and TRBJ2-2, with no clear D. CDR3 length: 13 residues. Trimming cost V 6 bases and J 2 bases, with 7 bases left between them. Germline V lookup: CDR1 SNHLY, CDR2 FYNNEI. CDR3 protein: CASRNYNTGELFF. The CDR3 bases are TGTGCCAGCAGAAATTATAACACCGGGGAGCTGTTTTTT.

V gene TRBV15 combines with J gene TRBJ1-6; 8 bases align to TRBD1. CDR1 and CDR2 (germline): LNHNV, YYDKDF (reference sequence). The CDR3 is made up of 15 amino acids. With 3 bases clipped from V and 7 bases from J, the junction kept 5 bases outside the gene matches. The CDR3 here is CATSSVRTGNSPLHF. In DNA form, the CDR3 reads TGTGCCACCAGCAGCGTCCGGACAGGGAATTCACCCCTCCACTTT.

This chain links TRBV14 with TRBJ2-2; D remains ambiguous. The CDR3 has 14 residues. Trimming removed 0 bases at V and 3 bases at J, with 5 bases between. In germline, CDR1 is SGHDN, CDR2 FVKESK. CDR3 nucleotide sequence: TGTGCCAGCAGCCAAGATACGTACACCGGGGAGCTGTTTTTT. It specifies CASSQDTYTGELFF.

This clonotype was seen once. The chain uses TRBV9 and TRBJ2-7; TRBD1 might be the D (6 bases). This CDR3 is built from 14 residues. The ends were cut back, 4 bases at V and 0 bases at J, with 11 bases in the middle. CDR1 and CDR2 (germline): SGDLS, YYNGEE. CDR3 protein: CASSRPDSSYEQYF. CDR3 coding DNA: TGTGCCAGCAGCCGACCGGACAGCTCCTACGAGCAGTACTTC.

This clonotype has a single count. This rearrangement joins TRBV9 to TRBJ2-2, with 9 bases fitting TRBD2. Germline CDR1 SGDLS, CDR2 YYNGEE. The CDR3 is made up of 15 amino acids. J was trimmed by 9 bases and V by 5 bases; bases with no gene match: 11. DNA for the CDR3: TGTGCCAGCAGACCCGGACTAGCGCCGTATAGGGAGCTGTTTTTT. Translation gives CASRPGLAPYRELFF.

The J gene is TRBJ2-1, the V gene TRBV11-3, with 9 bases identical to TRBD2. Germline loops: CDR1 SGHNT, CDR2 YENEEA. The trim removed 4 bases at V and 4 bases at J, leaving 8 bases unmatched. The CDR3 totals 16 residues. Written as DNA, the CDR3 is TGTGCCAGCAGCTCCTATAGCGGGAGTGGGTACAATGAGCAGTTCTTC. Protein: CASSSYSGSGYNEQFF.

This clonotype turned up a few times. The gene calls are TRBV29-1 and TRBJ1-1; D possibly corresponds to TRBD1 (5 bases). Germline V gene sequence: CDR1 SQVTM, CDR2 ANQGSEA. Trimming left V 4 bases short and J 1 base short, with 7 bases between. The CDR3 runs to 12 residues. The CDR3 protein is CSVGQPNTEAFF. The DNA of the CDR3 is TGCAGCGTTGGACAGCCGAACACTGAAGCTTTCTTT.

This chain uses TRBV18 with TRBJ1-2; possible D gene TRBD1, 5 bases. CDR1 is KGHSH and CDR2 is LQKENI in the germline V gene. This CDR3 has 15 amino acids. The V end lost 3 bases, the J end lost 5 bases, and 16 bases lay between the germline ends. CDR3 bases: TGTGCCAGCTCACCCACTCCCGACAGCGAGTATGGCTACACCTTC. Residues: CASSPTPDSEYGYTF.

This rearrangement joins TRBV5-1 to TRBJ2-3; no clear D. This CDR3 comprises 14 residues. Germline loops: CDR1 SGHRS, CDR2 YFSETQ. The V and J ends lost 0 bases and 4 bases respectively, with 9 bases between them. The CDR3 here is CASSLGWKADTQYF. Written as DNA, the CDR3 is TGCGCCAGCAGCTTGGGATGGAAGGCAGATACGCAGTATTTT.

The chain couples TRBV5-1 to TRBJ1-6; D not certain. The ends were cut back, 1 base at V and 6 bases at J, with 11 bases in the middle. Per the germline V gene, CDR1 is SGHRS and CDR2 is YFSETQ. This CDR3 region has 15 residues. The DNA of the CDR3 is TGCGCCAGCAGCTTGAGCGGTATTAGTAATTCACCCCTCCACTTT. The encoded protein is CASSLSGISNSPLHF.

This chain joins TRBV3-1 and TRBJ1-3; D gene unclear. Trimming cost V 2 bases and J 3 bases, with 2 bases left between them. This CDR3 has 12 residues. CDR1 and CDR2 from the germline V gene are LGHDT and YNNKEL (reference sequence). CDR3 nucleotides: TGTGCCAGCAGCCAAATTGGAAACACCATATATTTT. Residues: CASSQIGNTIYF.

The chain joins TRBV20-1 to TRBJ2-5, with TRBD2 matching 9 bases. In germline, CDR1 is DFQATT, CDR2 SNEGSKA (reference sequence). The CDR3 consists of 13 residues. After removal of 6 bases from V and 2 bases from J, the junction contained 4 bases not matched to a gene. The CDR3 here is CSAPGLAQETQYF. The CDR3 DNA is TGCAGTGCACCGGGACTAGCACAAGAGACCCAGTACTTC.

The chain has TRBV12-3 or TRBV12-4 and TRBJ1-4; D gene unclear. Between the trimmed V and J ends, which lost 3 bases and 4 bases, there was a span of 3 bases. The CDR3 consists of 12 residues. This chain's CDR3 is CASSLGNEKLFF. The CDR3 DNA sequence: TGTGCCAGCAGTTTGGGTAATGAAAAACTGTTTTTT.

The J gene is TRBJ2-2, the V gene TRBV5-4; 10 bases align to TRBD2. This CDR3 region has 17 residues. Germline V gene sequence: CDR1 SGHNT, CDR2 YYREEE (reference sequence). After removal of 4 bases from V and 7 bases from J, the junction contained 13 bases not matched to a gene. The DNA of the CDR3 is TGTGCCAGCAGCCTACCCATGGAGCGGGGGGGCGGCGGGGAGCTGTTTTTT. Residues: CASSLPMERGGGGELFF.

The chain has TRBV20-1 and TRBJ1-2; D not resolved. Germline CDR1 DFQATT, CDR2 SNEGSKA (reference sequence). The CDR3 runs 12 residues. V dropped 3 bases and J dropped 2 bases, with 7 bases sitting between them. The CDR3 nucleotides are TGCAGTGCTAGCGGGAACAACTATGGCTACACCTTC. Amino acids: CSASGNNYGYTF.

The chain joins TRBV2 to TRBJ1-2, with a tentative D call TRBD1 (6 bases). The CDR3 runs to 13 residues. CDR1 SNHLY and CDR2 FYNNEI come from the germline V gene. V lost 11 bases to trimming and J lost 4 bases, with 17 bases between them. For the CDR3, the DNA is TGTGCCGGGCAGACGGACAGAAGCTATGGCTACACCTTC. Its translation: CAGQTDRSYGYTF.

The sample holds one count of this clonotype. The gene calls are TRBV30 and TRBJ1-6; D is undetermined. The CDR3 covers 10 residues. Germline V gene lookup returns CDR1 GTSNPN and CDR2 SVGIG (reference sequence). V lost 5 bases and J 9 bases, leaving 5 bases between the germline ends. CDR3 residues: CAWYPSPLHF. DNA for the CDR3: TGTGCCTGGTACCCTTCACCCCTCCACTTT.

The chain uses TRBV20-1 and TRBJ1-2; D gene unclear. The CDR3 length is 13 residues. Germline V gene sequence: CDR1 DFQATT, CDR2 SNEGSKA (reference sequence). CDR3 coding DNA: TGCAGCCCCACTCGAGGGCTTGGATGGGGCTACACCTTC. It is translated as CSPTRGLGWGYTF.

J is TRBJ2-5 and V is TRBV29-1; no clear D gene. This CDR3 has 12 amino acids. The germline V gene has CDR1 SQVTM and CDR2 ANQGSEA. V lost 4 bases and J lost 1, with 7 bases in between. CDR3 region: CSVARSQETQYF. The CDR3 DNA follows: TGCAGCGTTGCAAGGAGCCAAGAGACCCAGTACTTC.

The CDR3 DNA sequence: TGCGCCAGCAGCCAGGATCGCACGAGAAACACTGAAGCTTTCTTT. Translating gives CASSQDRTRNTEAFF. The chain carries TRBV4-1 and TRBJ1-1, with D unresolved. The CDR3 sequence is 15 residues long. Germline-derived CDR1 and CDR2 are MGHRA and YSYEKL. Deletions cut 3 bases from V and 2 bases from J, with 13 bases between.

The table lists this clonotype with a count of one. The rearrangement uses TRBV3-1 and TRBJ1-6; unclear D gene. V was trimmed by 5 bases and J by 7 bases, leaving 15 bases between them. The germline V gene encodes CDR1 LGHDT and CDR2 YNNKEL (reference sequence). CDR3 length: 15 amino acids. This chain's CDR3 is CASSGESASNSPLHF. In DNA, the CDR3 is TGTGCCAGCAGCGGCGAGAGCGCGTCCAATTCACCCCTCCACTTT.

The CDR3 loop is CASTQGARSYEQYF. For the CDR3, the DNA is TGTGCCAGCACCCAGGGCGCCCGCTCCTACGAGCAGTACTTC. The gene calls are TRBV7-9 and TRBJ2-7; D possibly corresponds to TRBD1 (5 bases). This CDR3 is 14 amino acids long. V gave up 7 bases and J gave up 0 bases, with 13 bases separating them. Germline assignment: CDR1 SEHNR and CDR2 FQNEAQ (reference sequence).

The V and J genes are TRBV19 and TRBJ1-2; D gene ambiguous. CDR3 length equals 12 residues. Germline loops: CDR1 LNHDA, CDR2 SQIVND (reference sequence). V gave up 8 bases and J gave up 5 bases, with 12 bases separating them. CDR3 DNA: TGTGCCAGTGGACCGCGAGGGTATGGCTACACCTTC. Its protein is CASGPRGYGYTF.

The CDR3 nucleotides read TGCAGTGCTAGGGGGGACTACGAGCAGTACTTC. It yields the protein CSARGDYEQYF. This rearrangement joins TRBV20-1 to TRBJ2-7; D possibly matches TRBD1 or TRBD2 (5 bases each). The CDR3 is 11 amino acids. Trimming cost V 3 bases and J 3 bases, with 6 bases left between them. The V gene's germline CDR1 is DFQATT and CDR2 SNEGSKA (reference sequence).

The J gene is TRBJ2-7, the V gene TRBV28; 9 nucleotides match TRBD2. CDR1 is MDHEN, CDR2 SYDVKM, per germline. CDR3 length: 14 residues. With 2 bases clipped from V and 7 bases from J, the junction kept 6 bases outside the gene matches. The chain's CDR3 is CASSLAGGSLEQYF. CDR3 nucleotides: TGTGCCAGCAGTTTAGCGGGAGGGTCCCTGGAGCAGTACTTC. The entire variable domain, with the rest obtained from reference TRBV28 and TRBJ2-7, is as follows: DVKVTQSSRYLVKRTGEKVFLECVQDMDHENMFWYRQDPGLGLRLIYFSYDVKMKEKGDIPEGYSVSREKKERFSLILESASTNQTSMYLCASSLAGGSLEQYFGPGTRLTVT.

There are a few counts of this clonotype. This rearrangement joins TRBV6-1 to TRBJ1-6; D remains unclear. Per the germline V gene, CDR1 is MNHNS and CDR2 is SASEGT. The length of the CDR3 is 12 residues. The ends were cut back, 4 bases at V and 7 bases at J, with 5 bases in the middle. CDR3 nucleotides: TGTGCCAGCAGTGGCAGAAATTCACCCCTCCACTTT. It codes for CASSGRNSPLHF.

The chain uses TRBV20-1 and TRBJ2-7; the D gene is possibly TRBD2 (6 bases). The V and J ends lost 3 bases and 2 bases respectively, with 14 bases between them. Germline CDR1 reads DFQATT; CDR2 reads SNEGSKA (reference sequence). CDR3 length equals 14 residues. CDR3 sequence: CSASLQEGPYEQYF. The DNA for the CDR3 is TGCAGTGCTAGTTTACAGGAGGGTCCCTACGAGCAGTACTTC.

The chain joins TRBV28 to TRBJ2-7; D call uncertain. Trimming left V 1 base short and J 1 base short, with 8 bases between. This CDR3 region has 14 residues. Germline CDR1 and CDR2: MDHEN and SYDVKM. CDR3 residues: CASSLSRRSYEQYF. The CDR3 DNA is TGTGCCAGCAGTTTATCGAGGAGATCCTACGAGCAGTACTTC.

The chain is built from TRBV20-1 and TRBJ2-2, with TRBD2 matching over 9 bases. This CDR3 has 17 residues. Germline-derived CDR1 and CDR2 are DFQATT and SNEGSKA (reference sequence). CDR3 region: CSASVGSGRSNTGELFF. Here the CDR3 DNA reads TGCAGCGCTTCCGTGGGGAGCGGGAGGTCGAACACCGGGGAGCTGTTTTTT.